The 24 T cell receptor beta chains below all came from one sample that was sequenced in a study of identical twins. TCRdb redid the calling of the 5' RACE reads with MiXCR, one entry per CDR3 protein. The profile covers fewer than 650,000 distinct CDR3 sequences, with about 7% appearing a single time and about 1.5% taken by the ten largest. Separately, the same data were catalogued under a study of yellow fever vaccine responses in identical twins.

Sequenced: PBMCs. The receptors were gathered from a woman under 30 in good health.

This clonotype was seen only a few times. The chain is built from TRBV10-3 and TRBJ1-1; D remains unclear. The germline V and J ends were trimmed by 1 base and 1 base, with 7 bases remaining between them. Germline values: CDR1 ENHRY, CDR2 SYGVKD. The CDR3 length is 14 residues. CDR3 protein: CAISELSANTEAFF. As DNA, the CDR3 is TGTGCCATCAGTGAGTTGTCGGCGAACACTGAAGCTTTCTTT.

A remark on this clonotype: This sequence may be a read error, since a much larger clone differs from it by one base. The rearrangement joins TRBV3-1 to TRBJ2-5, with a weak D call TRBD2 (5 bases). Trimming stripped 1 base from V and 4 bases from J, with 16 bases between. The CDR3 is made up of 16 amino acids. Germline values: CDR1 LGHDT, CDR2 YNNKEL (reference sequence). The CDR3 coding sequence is TGTGCCAGCAGCCAAGTACGGGGATTTCTCCGAGAGACCCAGTACTTC. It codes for CASSQVRGFLRETQYF.

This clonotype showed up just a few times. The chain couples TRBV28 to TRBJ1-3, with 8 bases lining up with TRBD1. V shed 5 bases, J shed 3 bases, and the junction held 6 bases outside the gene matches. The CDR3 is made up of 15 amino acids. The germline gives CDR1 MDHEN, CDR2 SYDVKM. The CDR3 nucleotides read TGTGCCAGCAGTAGTCAGGGGGCGCGTGGAAACACCATATATTTT. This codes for CASSSQGARGNTIYF.

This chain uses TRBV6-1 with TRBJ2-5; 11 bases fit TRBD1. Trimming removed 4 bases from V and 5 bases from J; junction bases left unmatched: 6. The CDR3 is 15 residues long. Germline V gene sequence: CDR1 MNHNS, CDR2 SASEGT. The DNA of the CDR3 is TGTGCCAGCAGTGCCGGGACAGGGGGTTCGGAGACCCAGTACTTC. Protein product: CASSAGTGGSETQYF.

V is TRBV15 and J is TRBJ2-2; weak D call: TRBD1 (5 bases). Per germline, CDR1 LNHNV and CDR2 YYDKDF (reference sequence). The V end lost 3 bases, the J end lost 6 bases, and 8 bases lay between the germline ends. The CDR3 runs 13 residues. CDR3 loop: CATSSKGSGELFF. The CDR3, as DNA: TGTGCCACCAGCAGTAAGGGGTCCGGGGAGCTGTTTTTT. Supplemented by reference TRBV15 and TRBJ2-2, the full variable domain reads DAMVIQNPRYQVTQFGKPVTLSCSQTLNHNVMYWYQQKSSQAPKLLFHYYDKDFNNEADTPDNFQSRRPNTSFCFLDIRSPGLGDTAMYLCATSSKGSGELFFGEGSRLTVL.

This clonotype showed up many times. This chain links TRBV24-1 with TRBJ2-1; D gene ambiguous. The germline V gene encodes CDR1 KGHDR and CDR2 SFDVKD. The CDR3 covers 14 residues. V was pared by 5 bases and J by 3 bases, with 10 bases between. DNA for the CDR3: TGTGCCACCAGTGGTCCCCCAGGCTACAATGAGCAGTTCTTC. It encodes CATSGPPGYNEQFF.

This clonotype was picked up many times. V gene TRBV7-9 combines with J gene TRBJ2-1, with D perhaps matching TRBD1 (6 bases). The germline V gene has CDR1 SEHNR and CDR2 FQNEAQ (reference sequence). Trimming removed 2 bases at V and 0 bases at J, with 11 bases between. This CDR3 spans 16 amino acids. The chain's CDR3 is CASSLLGQGSYNEQFF. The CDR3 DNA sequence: TGTGCCAGCAGCTTATTGGGACAAGGCTCCTACAATGAGCAGTTCTTC.

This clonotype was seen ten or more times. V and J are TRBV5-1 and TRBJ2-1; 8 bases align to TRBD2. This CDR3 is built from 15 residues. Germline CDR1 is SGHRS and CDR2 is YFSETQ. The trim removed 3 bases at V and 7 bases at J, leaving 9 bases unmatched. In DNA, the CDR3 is TGCGCCAGCAGCTCCTCAACGGGAGGGGTTAATGAGCAGTTCTTC. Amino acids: CASSSSTGGVNEQFF.

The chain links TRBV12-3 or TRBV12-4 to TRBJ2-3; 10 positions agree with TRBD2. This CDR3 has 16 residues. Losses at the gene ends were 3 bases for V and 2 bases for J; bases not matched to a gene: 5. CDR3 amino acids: CASSFSLAGNTDTQYF. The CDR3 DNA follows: TGTGCCAGCAGTTTCTCACTAGCGGGGAACACAGATACGCAGTATTTT.

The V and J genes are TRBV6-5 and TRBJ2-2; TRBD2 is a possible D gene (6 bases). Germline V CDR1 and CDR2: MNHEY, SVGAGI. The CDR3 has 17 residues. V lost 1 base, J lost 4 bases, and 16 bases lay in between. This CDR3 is CASSYLAGTSGTGELFF. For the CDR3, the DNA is TGTGCCAGCAGTTACTTGGCGGGAACTAGTGGCACCGGGGAGCTGTTTTTT.

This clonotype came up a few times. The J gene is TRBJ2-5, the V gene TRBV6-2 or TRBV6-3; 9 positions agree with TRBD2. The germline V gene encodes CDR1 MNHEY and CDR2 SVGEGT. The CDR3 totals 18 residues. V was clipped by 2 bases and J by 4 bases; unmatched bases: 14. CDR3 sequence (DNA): TGTGCCAGCAGTTACCTCGAGTCTTCTAGCGGGGTTATAGAGACCCAGTACTTC. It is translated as CASSYLESSSGVIETQYF.

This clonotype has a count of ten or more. The CDR3 protein is CASSLALALNEQFF. The CDR3 DNA sequence: TGTGCCAGCAGTTTGGCTCTCGCGCTCAATGAGCAGTTCTTC. This chain links TRBV12-3 or TRBV12-4 with TRBJ2-1; D gene uncertain. The germline V and J ends were trimmed by 3 bases and 6 bases, with 12 bases remaining between them. This CDR3 contains 14 residues.

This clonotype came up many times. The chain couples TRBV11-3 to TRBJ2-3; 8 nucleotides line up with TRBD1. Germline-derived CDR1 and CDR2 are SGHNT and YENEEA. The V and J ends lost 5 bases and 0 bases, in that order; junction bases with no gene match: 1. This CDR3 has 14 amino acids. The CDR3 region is CASSRDRSTDTQYF. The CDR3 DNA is TGTGCCAGCAGCCGGGACAGGAGCACAGATACGCAGTATTTT.

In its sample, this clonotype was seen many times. The CDR3 bases are TGTGCCAGCAGTGATGAGCCCCAGCATTTT. Amino acids: CASSDEPQHF. This chain joins TRBV6-1 and TRBJ1-5, with D unclear. The CDR3 extends over 10 amino acids. The germline V gene has CDR1 MNHNS and CDR2 SASEGT. V lost 3 bases to trimming and J lost 8 bases, with 2 bases between them.

This CDR3 is CSARISSYEQYF. The CDR3 DNA is TGCAGTGCTAGGATAAGCTCCTACGAGCAGTACTTC. The chain uses TRBV20-1 and TRBJ2-7; D ambiguous. From germline, CDR1 is DFQATT and CDR2 SNEGSKA (reference sequence). The CDR3 loop spans 12 amino acids. The V end lost 3 bases, the J end lost 0 bases, and 6 bases lay between the germline ends.

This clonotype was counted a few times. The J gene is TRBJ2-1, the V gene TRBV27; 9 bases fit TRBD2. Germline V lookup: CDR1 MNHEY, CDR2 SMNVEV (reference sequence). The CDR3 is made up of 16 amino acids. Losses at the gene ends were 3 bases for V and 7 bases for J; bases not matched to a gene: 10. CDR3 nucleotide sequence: TGTGCCAGCAGTTTTAAGCGGGAGGTCGGATGGAATGAGCAGTTCTTC. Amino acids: CASSFKREVGWNEQFF.

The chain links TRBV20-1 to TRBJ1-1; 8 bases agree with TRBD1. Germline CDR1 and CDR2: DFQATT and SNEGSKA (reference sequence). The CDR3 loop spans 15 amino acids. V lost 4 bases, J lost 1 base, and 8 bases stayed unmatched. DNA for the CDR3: TGCAGTGCTACAGATACAGGGGGGACGAACACTGAAGCTTTCTTT. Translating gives CSATDTGGTNTEAFF.

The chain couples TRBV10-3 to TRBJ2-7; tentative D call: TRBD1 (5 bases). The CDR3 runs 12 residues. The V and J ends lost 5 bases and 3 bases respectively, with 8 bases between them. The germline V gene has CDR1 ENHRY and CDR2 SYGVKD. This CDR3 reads CAISPDSYEQYF. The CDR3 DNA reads TGTGCCATCAGTCCCGACAGCTACGAGCAGTACTTC.

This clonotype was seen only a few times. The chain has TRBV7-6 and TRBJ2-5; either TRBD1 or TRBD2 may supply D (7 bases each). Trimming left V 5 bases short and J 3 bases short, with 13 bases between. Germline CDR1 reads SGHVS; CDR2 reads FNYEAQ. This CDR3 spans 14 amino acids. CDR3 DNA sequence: TGTGCCAGCAGCCAGGGGGGGTACAAAGAGACCCAGTACTTC. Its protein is CASSQGGYKETQYF.

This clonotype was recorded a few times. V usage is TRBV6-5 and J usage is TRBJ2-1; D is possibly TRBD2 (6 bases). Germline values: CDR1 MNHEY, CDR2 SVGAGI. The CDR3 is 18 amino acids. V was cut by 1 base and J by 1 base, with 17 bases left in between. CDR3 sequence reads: CASSYYPPPGVSYNEQFF. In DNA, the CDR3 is TGTGCCAGCAGTTACTATCCCCCCCCGGGAGTATCCTACAATGAGCAGTTCTTC.

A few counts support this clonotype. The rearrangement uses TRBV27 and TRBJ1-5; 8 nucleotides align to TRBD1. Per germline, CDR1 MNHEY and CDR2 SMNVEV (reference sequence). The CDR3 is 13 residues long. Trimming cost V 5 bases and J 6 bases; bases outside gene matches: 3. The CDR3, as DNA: TGTGCCAGCAGTCGACAGGGGCCTCAGCCCCAGCATTTT. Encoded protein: CASSRQGPQPQHF.

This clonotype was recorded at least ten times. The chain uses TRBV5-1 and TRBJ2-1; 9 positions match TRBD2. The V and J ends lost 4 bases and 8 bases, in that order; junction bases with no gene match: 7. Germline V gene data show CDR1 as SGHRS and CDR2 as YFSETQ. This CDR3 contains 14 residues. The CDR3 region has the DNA TGCGCCAGCAGCGTAGCGGGAGCTGCGTATGAGCAGTTCTTC. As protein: CASSVAGAAYEQFF. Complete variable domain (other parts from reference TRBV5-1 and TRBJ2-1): KAGVTQTPRYLIKTRGQQVTLSCSPISGHRSVSWYQQTPGQGLQFLFEYFSETQRNKGNFPGRFSGRQFSNSRSEMNVSTLELGDSALYLCASSVAGAAYEQFFGPGTRLTVL.

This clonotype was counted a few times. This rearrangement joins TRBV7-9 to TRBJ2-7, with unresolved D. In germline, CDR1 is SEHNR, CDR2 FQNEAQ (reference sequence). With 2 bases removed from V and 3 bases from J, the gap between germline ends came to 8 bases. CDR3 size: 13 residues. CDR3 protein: CASSLPEGYEQYF. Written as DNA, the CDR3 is TGTGCCAGCAGCTTACCCGAAGGCTACGAGCAGTACTTC. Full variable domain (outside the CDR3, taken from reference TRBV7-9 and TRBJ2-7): DTGVSQNPRHKITKRGQNVTFRCDPISEHNRLYWYRQTLGQGPEFLTYFQNEAQLEKSRLLSDRFSAERPKGSFSTLEIQRTEQGDSAMYLCASSLPEGYEQYFGPGTRLTVT.

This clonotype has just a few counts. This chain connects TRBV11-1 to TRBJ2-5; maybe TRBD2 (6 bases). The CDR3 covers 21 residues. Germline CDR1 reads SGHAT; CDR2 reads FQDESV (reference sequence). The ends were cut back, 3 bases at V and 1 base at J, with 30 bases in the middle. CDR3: CASSFGGLGRRKKDAQETQYF. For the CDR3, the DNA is TGTGCCAGCAGCTTCGGGGGTTTGGGGAGACGAAAAAAAGATGCCCAAGAGACCCAGTACTTC.